The present T cell receptor (beta chain) was sequenced within a study of OX40 agonist ivuxolimab in advanced cancers. Notes on the study in general: Expanded clones were, on average, more numerous in CD8+ T cells than in CD4+.

Measured with immunoSEQ multiplex PCR; TCRdb has only the in-frame clones, and not every one. Of roughly 16,000 clones listed, approximately 77% were seen once; the top ten hold about an eighth. Notes on this clone: Its antigen is not identified. The same CDR3 also results from other DNA sequences found in this sample.

Trimming left V 1 base short and J 1 base short, with 4 bases between. The CDR3 loop spans 13 amino acids. Germline V gene sequence: CDR1 MNHEY, CDR2 SMNVEV (reference sequence). The receptor was derived from an adult with an advanced solid tumor such as melanoma, head and neck, liver or kidney cancer. The input for sequencing was CD4+ or CD8+ T cells sorted from blood, taken in a trial of the OX40 agonist ivuxolimab. The chain has TRBV27 and TRBJ1-1, with no clear D. The CDR3 sequence is CASSLWPNTEAFF. The DNA for the CDR3 is TGTGCCAGCAGTTTATGGCCGAACACTGAAGCTTTCTTT.